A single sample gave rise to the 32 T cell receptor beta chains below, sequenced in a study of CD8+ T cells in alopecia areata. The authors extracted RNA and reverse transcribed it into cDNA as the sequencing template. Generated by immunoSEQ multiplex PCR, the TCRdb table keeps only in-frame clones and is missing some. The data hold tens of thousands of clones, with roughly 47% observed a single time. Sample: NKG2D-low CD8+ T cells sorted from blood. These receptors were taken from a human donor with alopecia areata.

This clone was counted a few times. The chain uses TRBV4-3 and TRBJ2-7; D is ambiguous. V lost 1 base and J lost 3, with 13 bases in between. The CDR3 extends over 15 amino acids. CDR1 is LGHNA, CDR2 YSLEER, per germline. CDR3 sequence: CASSQGSVSHYEQYF. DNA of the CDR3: TGCGCCAGCAGCCAAGGTAGTGTCAGTCACTACGAGCAGTACTTC.

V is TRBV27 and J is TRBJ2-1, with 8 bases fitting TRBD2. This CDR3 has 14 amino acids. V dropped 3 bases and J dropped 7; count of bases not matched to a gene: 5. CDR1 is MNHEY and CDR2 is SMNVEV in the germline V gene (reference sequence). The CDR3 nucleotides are TGTGCCAGCAGTTTCCTCGGGACTAGGAATGAGCAGTTCTTC. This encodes CASSFLGTRNEQFF.

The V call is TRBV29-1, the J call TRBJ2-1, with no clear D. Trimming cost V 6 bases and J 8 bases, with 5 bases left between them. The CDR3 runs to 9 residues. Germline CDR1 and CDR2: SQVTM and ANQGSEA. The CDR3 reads CSVEHEQFF. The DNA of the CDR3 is TGCAGCGTGGAACATGAGCAGTTCTTC.

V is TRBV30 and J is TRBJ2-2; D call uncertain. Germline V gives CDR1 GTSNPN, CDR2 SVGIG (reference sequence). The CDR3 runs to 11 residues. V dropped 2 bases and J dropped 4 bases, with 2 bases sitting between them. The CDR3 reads CAWSITGELFF. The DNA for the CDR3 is TGTGCCTGGAGTATCACCGGGGAGCTGTTTTTT.

CDR3 in DNA: TGCGCCAGCAAGGAACTAGCGGGAGACGAGCAGTACTTC. Translation gives CASKELAGDEQYF. The chain is built from TRBV4-1 and TRBJ2-7; 11 nucleotides line up with TRBD2. V was pared by 7 bases and J by 5 bases, with 4 bases of the junction left unmatched. From germline, CDR1 is MGHRA and CDR2 YSYEKL. The CDR3 loop spans 13 amino acids.

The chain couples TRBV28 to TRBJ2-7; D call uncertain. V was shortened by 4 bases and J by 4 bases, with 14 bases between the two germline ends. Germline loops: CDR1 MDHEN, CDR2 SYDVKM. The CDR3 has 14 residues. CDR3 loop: CASSSSDARYEQYF. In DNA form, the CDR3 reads TGTGCCAGCAGTTCATCGGACGCCCGGTACGAGCAGTACTTC.

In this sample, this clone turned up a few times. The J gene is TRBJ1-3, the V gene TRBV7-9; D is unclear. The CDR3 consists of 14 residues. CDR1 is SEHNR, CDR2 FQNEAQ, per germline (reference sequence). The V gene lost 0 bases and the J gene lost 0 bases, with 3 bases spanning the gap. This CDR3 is CASSLAISGNTIYF. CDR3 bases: TGTGCCAGCAGCTTAGCGATCTCTGGAAACACCATATATTTT.

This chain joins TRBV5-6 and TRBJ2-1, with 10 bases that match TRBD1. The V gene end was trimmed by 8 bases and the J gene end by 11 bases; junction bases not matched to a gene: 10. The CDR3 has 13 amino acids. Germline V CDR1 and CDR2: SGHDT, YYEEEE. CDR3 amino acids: CASTPGQGPKQFF. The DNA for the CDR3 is TGTGCCAGTACCCCGGGACAGGGGCCGAAGCAGTTCTTC. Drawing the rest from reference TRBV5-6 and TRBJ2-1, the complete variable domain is DAGVTQSPTHLIKTRGQQVTLRCSPKSGHDTVSWYQQALGQGPQFIFQYYEEEERQRGNFPDRFSGHQFPNYSSELNVNALLLGDSALYLCASTPGQGPKQFFGPGTRLTVL.

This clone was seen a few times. The CDR3 loop reads CASSSTGGVKETQYF. CDR3 nucleotide sequence: TGCGCCAGCAGCTCCACCGGGGGCGTAAAAGAGACCCAGTACTTC. The rearrangement uses TRBV5-1 and TRBJ2-5; D tentatively reads TRBD1 or TRBD2 (6 bases each). Germline CDR1 is SGHRS and CDR2 is YFSETQ. There are 15 residues in the CDR3. The ends were cut back, 3 bases at V and 3 bases at J, with 15 bases in the middle.

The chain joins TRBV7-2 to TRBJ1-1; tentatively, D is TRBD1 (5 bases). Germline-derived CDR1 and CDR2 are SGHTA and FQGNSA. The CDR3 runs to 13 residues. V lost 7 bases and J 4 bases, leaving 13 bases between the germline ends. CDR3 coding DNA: TGTGCCAGCATAGGGGAGGGATCCACTGAAGCTTTCTTT. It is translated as CASIGEGSTEAFF.

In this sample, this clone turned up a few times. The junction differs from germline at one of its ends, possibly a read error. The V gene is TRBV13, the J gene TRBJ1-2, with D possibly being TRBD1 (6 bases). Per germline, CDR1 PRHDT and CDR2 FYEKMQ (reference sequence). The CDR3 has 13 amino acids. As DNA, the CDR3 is TGTGCCAGCAGCTTAGGCCAGGGGCCAGACTTACGTTTC. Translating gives CASSLGQGPDLRF.

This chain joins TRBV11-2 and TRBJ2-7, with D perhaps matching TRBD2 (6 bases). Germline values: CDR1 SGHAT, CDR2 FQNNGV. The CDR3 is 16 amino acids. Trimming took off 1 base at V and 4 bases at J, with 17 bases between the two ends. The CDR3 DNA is TGTGCCAGCAGCTTAGGCTTTAGCGGAGGCGTATACGAGCAGTACTTC. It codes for CASSLGFSGGVYEQYF.

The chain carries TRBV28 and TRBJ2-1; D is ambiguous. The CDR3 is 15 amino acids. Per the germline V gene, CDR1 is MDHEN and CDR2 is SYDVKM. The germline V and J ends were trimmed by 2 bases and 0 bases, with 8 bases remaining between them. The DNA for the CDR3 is TGTGCCAGCAGTTTAGTACAGATCTCCTACAATGAGCAGTTCTTC. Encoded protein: CASSLVQISYNEQFF.

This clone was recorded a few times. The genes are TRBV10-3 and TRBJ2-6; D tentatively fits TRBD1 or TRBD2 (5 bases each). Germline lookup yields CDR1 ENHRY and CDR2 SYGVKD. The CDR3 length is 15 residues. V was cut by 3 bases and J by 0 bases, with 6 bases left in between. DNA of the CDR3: TGTGCCATCAGTGACGGGGCCTCTGGGGCCAACGTCCTGACTTTC. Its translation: CAISDGASGANVLTF.

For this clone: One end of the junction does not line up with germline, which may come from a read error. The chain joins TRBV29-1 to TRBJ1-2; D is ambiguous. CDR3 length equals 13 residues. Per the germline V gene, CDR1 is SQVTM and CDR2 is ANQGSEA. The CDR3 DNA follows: TGCAGCGTCGAAGGAGGAGTTAACTATGGCTACACCTTC. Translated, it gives CSVEGGVNYGYTF. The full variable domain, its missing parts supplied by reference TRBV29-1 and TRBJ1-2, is SAVISQKPSRDICQRGTSLTIQCQVDSQVTMMFWYRQQPGQSLTLIATANQGSEATYESGFVIDKFPISRPNLTFSTLTVSNMSPEDSSIYLCSVEGGVNYGYTFGSGTRLTVV.

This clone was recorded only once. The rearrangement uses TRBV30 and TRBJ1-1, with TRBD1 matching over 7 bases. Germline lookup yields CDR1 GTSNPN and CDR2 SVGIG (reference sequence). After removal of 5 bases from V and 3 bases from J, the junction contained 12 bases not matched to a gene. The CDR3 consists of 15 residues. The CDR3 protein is CAWSDRRSWDTEAFF. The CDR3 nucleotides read TGTGCCTGGTCGGACAGGCGATCCTGGGACACTGAAGCTTTCTTT.

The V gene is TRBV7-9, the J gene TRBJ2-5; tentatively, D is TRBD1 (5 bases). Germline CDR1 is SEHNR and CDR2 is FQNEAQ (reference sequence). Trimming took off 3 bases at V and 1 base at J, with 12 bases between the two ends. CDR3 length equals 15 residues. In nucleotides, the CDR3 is TGTGCCAGCAGCTTGGTTCTTGGGGCCCAAGAGACCCAGTACTTC. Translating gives CASSLVLGAQETQYF.

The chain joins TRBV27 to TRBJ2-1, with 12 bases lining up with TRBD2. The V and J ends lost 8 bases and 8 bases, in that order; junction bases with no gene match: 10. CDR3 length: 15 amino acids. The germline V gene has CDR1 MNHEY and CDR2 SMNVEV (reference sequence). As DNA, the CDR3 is TGTGCCAGCGTTACTCGACTAGCGGGAGTGGATGAGCAGTTCTTC. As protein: CASVTRLAGVDEQFF.

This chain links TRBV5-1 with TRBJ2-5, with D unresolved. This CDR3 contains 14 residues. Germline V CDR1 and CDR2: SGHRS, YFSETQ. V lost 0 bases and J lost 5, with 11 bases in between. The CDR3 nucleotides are TGCGCCAGCAGCTTGGCGGTCGCCGTCGAGACCCAGTACTTC. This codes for CASSLAVAVETQYF. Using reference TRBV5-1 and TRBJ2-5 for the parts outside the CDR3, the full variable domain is KAGVTQTPRYLIKTRGQQVTLSCSPISGHRSVSWYQQTPGQGLQFLFEYFSETQRNKGNFPGRFSGRQFSNSRSEMNVSTLELGDSALYLCASSLAVAVETQYFGPGTRLLVL.

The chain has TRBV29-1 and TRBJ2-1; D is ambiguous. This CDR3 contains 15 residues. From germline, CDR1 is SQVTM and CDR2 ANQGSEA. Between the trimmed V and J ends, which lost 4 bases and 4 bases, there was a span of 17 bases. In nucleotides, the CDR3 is TGCAGCGTTGTCCCAAGTGATCAGGAATACAATGAGCAGTTCTTC. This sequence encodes CSVVPSDQEYNEQFF.

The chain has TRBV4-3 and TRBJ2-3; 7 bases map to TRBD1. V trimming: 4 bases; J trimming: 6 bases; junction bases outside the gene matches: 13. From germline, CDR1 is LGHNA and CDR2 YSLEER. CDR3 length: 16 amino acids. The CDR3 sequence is CASSPWTGLTGDTQYF. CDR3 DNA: TGCGCCAGCAGCCCCTGGACAGGTCTAACAGGTGATACGCAGTATTTT.

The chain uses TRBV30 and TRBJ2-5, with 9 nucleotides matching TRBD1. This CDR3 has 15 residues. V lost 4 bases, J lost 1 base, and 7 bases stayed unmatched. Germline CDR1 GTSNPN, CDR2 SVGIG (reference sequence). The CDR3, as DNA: TGTGCCTGGATCCCGGGACAGGGCCGCCAAGAGACCCAGTACTTC. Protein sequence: CAWIPGQGRQETQYF.

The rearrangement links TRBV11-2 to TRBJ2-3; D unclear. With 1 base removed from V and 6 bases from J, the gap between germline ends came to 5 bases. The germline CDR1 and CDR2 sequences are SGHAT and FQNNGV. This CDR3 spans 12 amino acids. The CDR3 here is CASSLGPDTQYF. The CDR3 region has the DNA TGTGCCAGCAGCTTAGGTCCGGATACGCAGTATTTT. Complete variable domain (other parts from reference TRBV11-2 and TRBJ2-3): EAGVAQSPRYKIIEKRQSVAFWCNPISGHATLYWYQQILGQGPKLLIQFQNNGVVDDSQLPKDRFSAERLKGVDSTLKIQPAKLEDSAVYLCASSLGPDTQYFGPGTRLTVL.

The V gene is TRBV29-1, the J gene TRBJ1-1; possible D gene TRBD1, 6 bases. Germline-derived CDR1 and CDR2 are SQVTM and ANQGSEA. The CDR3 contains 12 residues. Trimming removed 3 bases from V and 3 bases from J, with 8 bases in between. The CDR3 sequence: CSVEPGDTEAFF. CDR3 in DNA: TGCAGCGTTGAGCCAGGGGACACTGAAGCTTTCTTT.

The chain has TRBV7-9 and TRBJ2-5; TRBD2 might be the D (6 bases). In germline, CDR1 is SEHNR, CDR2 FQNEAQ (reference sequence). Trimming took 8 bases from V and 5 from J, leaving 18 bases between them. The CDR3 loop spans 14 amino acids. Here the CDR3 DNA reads TGTGCCAGCGACGGCGGGACCTCCTTGGAGACCCAGTACTTC. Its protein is CASDGGTSLETQYF.

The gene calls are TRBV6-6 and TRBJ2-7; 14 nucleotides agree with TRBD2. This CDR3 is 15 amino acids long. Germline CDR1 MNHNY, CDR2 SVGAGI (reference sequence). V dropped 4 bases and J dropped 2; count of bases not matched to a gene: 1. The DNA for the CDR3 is TGTGCCAGCAGTTCGGGACTAGCGGGAGCCTACGAGCAGTACTTC. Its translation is CASSSGLAGAYEQYF.

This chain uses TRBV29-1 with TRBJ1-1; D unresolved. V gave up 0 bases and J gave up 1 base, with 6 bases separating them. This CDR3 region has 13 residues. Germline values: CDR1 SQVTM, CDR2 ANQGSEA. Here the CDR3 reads CSVEDWGNTEAFF. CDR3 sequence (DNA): TGCAGCGTTGAAGACTGGGGGAACACTGAAGCTTTCTTT.

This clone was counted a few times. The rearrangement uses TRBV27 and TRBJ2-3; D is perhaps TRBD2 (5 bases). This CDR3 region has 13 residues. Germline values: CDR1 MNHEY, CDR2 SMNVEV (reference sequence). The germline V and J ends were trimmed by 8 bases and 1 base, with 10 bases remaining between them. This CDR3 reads CASAGERTDTQYF. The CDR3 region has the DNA TGTGCCAGCGCGGGTGAGCGCACAGATACGCAGTATTTT.

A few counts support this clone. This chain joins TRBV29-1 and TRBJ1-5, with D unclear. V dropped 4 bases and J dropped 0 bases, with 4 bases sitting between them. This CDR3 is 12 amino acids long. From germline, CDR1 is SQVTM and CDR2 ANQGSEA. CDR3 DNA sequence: TGCAGCGTTGTCGATAGCAATCAGCCCCAGCATTTT. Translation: CSVVDSNQPQHF.

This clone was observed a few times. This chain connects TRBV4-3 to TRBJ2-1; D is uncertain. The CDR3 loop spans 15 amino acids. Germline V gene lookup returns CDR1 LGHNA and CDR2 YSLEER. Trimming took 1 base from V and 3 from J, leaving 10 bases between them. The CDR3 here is CASSQVFVDYNEQFF. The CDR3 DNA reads TGCGCCAGCAGCCAAGTTTTTGTGGACTACAATGAGCAGTTCTTC.

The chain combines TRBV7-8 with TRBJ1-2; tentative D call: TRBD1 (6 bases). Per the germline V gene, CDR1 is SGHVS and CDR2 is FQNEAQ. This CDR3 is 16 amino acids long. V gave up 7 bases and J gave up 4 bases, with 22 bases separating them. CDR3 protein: CASTPLYRDTFYGYTF. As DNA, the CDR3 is TGTGCCAGCACCCCGCTCTACAGGGATACCTTCTATGGCTACACCTTC.

The CDR3 bases are TGTGCCAGCAGTTTGCGGACCCCTTCCTACGAGCAGTACTTC. Translation gives CASSLRTPSYEQYF. The genes are TRBV28 and TRBJ2-7; D not certain. There are 14 residues in the CDR3. Germline values: CDR1 MDHEN, CDR2 SYDVKM. The V gene lost 3 bases and the J gene lost 1 base, with 10 bases spanning the gap.